Below are 13 T cell receptor beta chains sequenced from a single sample in a study of CD4 and CD8 cells across lung adenocarcinoma regions. Via MiXCR, TCRdb re-called the PCR reads, giving one row per CDR3 protein. In the table there are 9,500 to 15,000 distinct CDR3 sequences, 47% of which are singletons. Sequenced input: CD8+ T cells from the margin of a lung tumor. These receptors originate from a female donor with lung adenocarcinoma. The CD4 and CD8 labels of this study may be unreliable.

A remark on this clonotype: A junction end diverges from the germline sequence, so it may reflect a read error. V and J are TRBV6-1 and TRBJ2-1; D unresolved. From germline, CDR1 is MNHNS and CDR2 SASEGT. CDR3 length: 12 residues. In DNA, the CDR3 is TGTGCCAGCTGTCCGAACCCCGGTGAGCAGTTTTTC. Its protein product is CASCPNPGEQFF.

This clonotype was picked up many times. This rearrangement joins TRBV7-2 to TRBJ2-1; 8 bases line up with TRBD2. This CDR3 spans 14 amino acids. Per the germline V gene, CDR1 is SGHTA and CDR2 is FQGNSA. J was trimmed by 13 bases and V by 1 base; bases with no gene match: 9. The CDR3 sequence: CASSLGGGNNIQFF. As DNA, the CDR3 is TGTGCCAGCAGCTTAGGCGGGGGGAACAACATTCAGTTCTTC. Full variable domain (remainder filled in from reference TRBV7-2 and TRBJ2-1): GAGVSQSPSNKVTEKGKDVELRCDPISGHTALYWYRQSLGQGLEFLIYFQGNSAPDKSGLPSDRFSAERTGGSVSTLTIQRTQQEDSAVYLCASSLGGGNNIQFFGPGTRLTVL.

This clonotype is labeled medium-sized. The chain combines TRBV6-6 with TRBJ1-1; 9 nucleotides agree with TRBD1. The CDR3 consists of 14 residues. Germline lookup yields CDR1 MNHNY and CDR2 SVGAGI (reference sequence). The trim removed 9 bases at V and 11 bases at J, leaving 16 bases unmatched. The CDR3 sequence: CASQLIQGAVQAFF. For the CDR3, the DNA is TGTGCCAGTCAGCTTATACAGGGGGCTGTTCAGGCTTTCTTT.

This clonotype appeared once. V and J are TRBV5-1 and TRBJ2-1; D not resolved. Looked up from germline, CDR1 is SGHRS and CDR2 is YFSETQ. The CDR3 loop spans 13 amino acids. Trimming took off 3 bases at V and 6 bases at J, with 10 bases between the two ends. The CDR3 sequence is CASSSNSGNEQFF. CDR3 coding DNA: TGCGCCAGCAGCTCCAACTCGGGCAATGAGCAGTTCTTC.

Details on this clonotype: The junction departs from the called germline gene at one end, perhaps through a read error. This chain links TRBV6-4 with TRBJ1-1; 10 nucleotides align to TRBD1. The germline gives CDR1 MRHNA, CDR2 SNTAGT. The CDR3 has 16 residues. The CDR3 is CVPEGTGDQLDTGAFF. The CDR3 DNA sequence: TGTGTCCCGGAGGGGACAGGGGATCAGTTGGACACTGGAGCTTTCTTT.

The chain recombines TRBV6-1 with TRBJ2-3; D call uncertain. The DNA end is more similar to TRBJ2-7, so the J call may be wrong. The CDR3 is made up of 15 amino acids. From germline, CDR1 is MNHNS and CDR2 SASEGT. The DNA of the CDR3 is TGTGCCAGCAGTGAAGCGCCAGGTCCCCCCAAAGAGCAGTACTTC. This translates into CASSEAPGPPKEQYF.

The chain links TRBV10-3 to TRBJ1-2; D perhaps matches TRBD1 (5 bases). Germline-derived CDR1 and CDR2 are ENHRY and SYGVKD. CDR3 size: 13 residues. Trimming left V 7 bases short and J 4 bases short, with 13 bases between. The CDR3 DNA sequence: TGTGCCATCAAGGGCAGGGATGGCTATGGCTACACCTTC. Translated: CAIKGRDGYGYTF.

This chain joins TRBV6-1 and TRBJ2-3; 7 positions match TRBD2. After removal of 7 bases from V and 0 bases from J, the junction contained 10 bases not matched to a gene. Per the germline V gene, CDR1 is MNHNS and CDR2 is SASEGT. The CDR3 covers 16 residues. The CDR3 region has the DNA TGTGCCAGCACCCCGGGACTAAATCCTAGCACAGATACGCAGTATTTT. Translating gives CASTPGLNPSTDTQYF.

The V gene is TRBV6-2 or TRBV6-3, the J gene TRBJ1-1, with TRBD1 as a possible D gene (6 bases). The length of the CDR3 is 13 residues. The germline V gene encodes CDR1 MNHEY and CDR2 SVGEGT. V gave up 2 bases and J gave up 6 bases, with 10 bases separating them. The CDR3 region is CASSYPGQSEAFF. CDR3 nucleotides: TGTGCCAGCAGTTACCCAGGACAGTCTGAAGCTTTCTTT.

This clonotype was found a few times. The chain joins TRBV7-2 to TRBJ2-3; perhaps TRBD1 as D (5 bases). The CDR3 covers 14 residues. Germline assignment: CDR1 SGHTA and CDR2 FQGNSA. Trimming shortened V by 3 bases and J by 3 bases, and 10 bases separated the two germline ends. Here the CDR3 reads CASSLTAFTDTQYF. The CDR3 DNA follows: TGTGCCAGCAGCTTGACAGCCTTTACAGATACGCAGTATTTT.

This clonotype has only a few counts. The chain uses TRBV10-3 and TRBJ1-1, with a tentative D call TRBD1 (6 bases). This CDR3 is 12 amino acids long. The V end was cut by 6 bases, the J end by 10 bases, with 15 bases between. The germline gives CDR1 ENHRY, CDR2 SYGVKD. Here the CDR3 DNA reads TGTGCCATCAGAACGGGTAGGGGGGCAGCTTTCTTT. Amino acids: CAIRTGRGAAFF.

This chain links TRBV10-1 with TRBJ1-1; D is unresolved. CDR1 and CDR2 from the germline V gene are WNHNN and SYGVQD (reference sequence). The CDR3 contains 14 residues. Trimming cost V 5 bases and J 4 bases, with 14 bases left between them. The DNA for the CDR3 is TGCGCCAGCAGTATGGATACGACGGTCACTGAAGCTTTCTTT. Its translation: CASSMDTTVTEAFF.

V and J are TRBV9 and TRBJ1-2, with D maybe TRBD1 (6 bases). This CDR3 has 14 amino acids. CDR1 is SGDLS and CDR2 is YYNGEE in the germline V gene. Trimming removed 3 bases from V and 4 bases from J, with 13 bases in between. Here the CDR3 reads CASSEGGGAYGYTF. The CDR3 nucleotides are TGTGCCAGCAGCGAGGGGGGGGGCGCCTATGGCTACACCTTC.